The 20 T cell receptor beta chains reported below all come from one sample, sequenced in a study of lymphopenia after photon versus proton radiotherapy (dated by TCRdb to the late 2010s). The library was prepared using the immunoSEQ multiplex PCR assay. The table was pulled from immuneACCESS by TCRdb, which kept in-frame rearrangements only. Such tables lose some clones; where checked, under half of the loss comes from unresolved V genes, and the rest has no known cause. This sample is represented by 70,000 or so clones; about nine tenths of them were singletons. Clones ranked in the top ten supply around 2.2% of the sample. The sample was peripheral blood, taken from a patient treated with photon-based radiotherapy. The receptors were gathered from a middle-aged woman with cholangiocarcinoma.

The chain employs TRBV7-9 and TRBJ2-1; D gene ambiguous. V was shortened by 0 bases and J by 0 bases, with 3 bases between the two germline ends. Germline CDR1 SEHNR, CDR2 FQNEAQ (reference sequence). The CDR3 spans 14 residues. The CDR3 is CASSLAGSYNEQFF. The CDR3 DNA sequence: TGTGCCAGCAGCTTAGCAGGCTCCTACAATGAGCAGTTCTTC.

The CDR3 bases are TGCGCCAGCAGCTCCGACGGAATGAACACTGAAGCTTTCTTT. Its protein product is CASSSDGMNTEAFF. V gene TRBV5-1 combines with J gene TRBJ1-1; no clear D. V dropped 3 bases and J dropped 0 bases, with 9 bases sitting between them. Germline V gene sequence: CDR1 SGHRS, CDR2 YFSETQ. The CDR3 spans 14 residues. The full variable domain, rest sourced from reference TRBV5-1 and TRBJ1-1, is KAGVTQTPRYLIKTRGQQVTLSCSPISGHRSVSWYQQTPGQGLQFLFEYFSETQRNKGNFPGRFSGRQFSNSRSEMNVSTLELGDSALYLCASSSDGMNTEAFFGQGTRLTVV.

V and J are TRBV27 and TRBJ1-2; D is perhaps TRBD1 (5 bases). The V end lost 0 bases, the J end lost 1 base, and 15 bases lay between the germline ends. The germline gives CDR1 MNHEY, CDR2 SMNVEV (reference sequence). The CDR3 runs to 17 residues. CDR3 protein: CASSLSIFQGNNYGYTF. The CDR3 nucleotides read TGTGCCAGCAGTTTATCGATATTCCAGGGTAATAACTATGGCTACACCTTC.

The rearrangement uses TRBV6-1 and TRBJ2-3, with D perhaps matching TRBD1 (6 bases). Germline loops: CDR1 MNHNS, CDR2 SASEGT. V gave up 4 bases and J gave up 2 bases, with 10 bases separating them. This CDR3 comprises 14 residues. The CDR3 loop reads CASSGTAPTDTQYF. CDR3 DNA: TGTGCCAGCAGTGGGACAGCGCCCACAGATACGCAGTATTTT.

The CDR3 protein is CASSPGLGGETQYF. As DNA, the CDR3 is TGTGCCAGCAGCCCGGGACTGGGGGGAGAGACCCAGTACTTC. This chain links TRBV11-2 with TRBJ2-5, with D tentatively TRBD2 (6 bases). Germline V gives CDR1 SGHAT, CDR2 FQNNGV. The CDR3 spans 14 residues. Trimming pared 5 bases from V and 4 bases from J, leaving 14 bases between. The full variable domain, rest sourced from reference TRBV11-2 and TRBJ2-5, is EAGVAQSPRYKIIEKRQSVAFWCNPISGHATLYWYQQILGQGPKLLIQFQNNGVVDDSQLPKDRFSAERLKGVDSTLKIQPAKLEDSAVYLCASSPGLGGETQYFGPGTRLLVL.

V gene TRBV28 combines with J gene TRBJ2-1; 9 nucleotides agree with TRBD1. This CDR3 is 15 amino acids long. Germline V gene data show CDR1 as MDHEN and CDR2 as SYDVKM. V shed 4 bases, J shed 4 bases, and the junction held 5 bases outside the gene matches. Written as DNA, the CDR3 is TGTGCCAGCAGTTCCCAAGACAGGGGGTACAATGAGCAGTTCTTC. Amino acids: CASSSQDRGYNEQFF.

The rearrangement links TRBV18 to TRBJ2-7; D may be TRBD1 (6 bases). V lost 5 bases, J lost 3 bases, and 8 bases lay in between. CDR1 is KGHSH and CDR2 is LQKENI in the germline V gene. The CDR3 extends over 12 amino acids. CDR3 bases: TGTGCCAGCTCATTGGACAGCTACGAGCAGTACTTC. This encodes CASSLDSYEQYF.

V is TRBV19 and J is TRBJ1-5; D is undetermined. Germline values: CDR1 LNHDA, CDR2 SQIVND (reference sequence). The CDR3 is made up of 15 amino acids. The V gene lost 4 bases and the J gene lost 0 bases, with 10 bases spanning the gap. The CDR3 is CASSSTRYSNQPQHF. The CDR3 bases are TGTGCCAGTAGTAGCACACGATATAGCAATCAGCCCCAGCATTTT.

This sequence joins TRBV2 and TRBJ1-2; a weak D match, TRBD1 (6 bases). Germline V gene sequence: CDR1 SNHLY, CDR2 FYNNEI. The CDR3 runs to 12 residues. Trimming removed 8 bases at V and 5 bases at J, with 12 bases between. CDR3 sequence reads: CASDVRGYGYTF. The CDR3 region has the DNA TGTGCCAGCGATGTGAGGGGGTATGGCTACACCTTC. The whole variable domain, remainder taken from reference TRBV2 and TRBJ1-2, is EPEVTQTPSHQVTQMGQEVILRCVPISNHLYFYWYRQILGQKVEFLVSFYNNEISEKSEIFDDQFSVERPDGSNFTLKIRSTKLEDSAMYFCASDVRGYGYTFGSGTRLTVV.

The chain uses TRBV30 and TRBJ1-5, with TRBD1 identical over 10 bases. V was clipped by 2 bases and J by 0 bases; unmatched bases: 7. The germline V gene has CDR1 GTSNPN and CDR2 SVGIG (reference sequence). The CDR3 is 17 residues long. The CDR3 region has the DNA TGTGCCTGGAGTAGGAGACAGGGGGCGTATAGCAATCAGCCCCAGCATTTT. Translation gives CAWSRRQGAYSNQPQHF.

The table lists this clone with a few counts. The rearrangement uses TRBV2 and TRBJ1-5; 8 nucleotides align to TRBD1. The CDR3 runs to 13 residues. Germline V lookup: CDR1 SNHLY, CDR2 FYNNEI. Germline trimming cut 8 bases from V and 10 bases from J; bases unmatched to any gene: 10. The CDR3 sequence is CASQDRGGGPQHF. In DNA form, the CDR3 reads TGTGCCAGCCAAGACAGGGGTGGTGGCCCCCAGCATTTT.

The V gene is TRBV2, the J gene TRBJ2-7; D remains unclear. CDR3 length: 12 amino acids. Germline CDR1 and CDR2: SNHLY and FYNNEI. The germline V and J ends were trimmed by 0 bases and 3 bases, with 3 bases remaining between them. The CDR3: CASSEAGYEQYF. CDR3 sequence (DNA): TGTGCCAGCAGTGAAGCCGGCTACGAGCAGTACTTC.

The gene calls are TRBV5-1 and TRBJ2-3; possible D gene TRBD1, 6 bases. Trimming shortened V by 3 bases and J by 4 bases, and 12 bases separated the two germline ends. The CDR3 is made up of 14 amino acids. Germline V gives CDR1 SGHRS, CDR2 YFSETQ. DNA of the CDR3: TGCGCCAGCAGCTCCGGACAGACCTCAGATACGCAGTATTTT. Translating gives CASSSGQTSDTQYF.

The chain has TRBV28 and TRBJ1-1; D gene ambiguous. The CDR3 extends over 14 amino acids. The V end was cut by 3 bases, the J end by 0 bases, with 8 bases between. Looked up from germline, CDR1 is MDHEN and CDR2 is SYDVKM. CDR3 sequence: CASSFSRVNTEAFF. The CDR3 bases are TGTGCCAGCAGTTTTTCCCGGGTGAACACTGAAGCTTTCTTT.

The CDR3 region has the DNA TGTGCCACTAGAGGGGATGGGACTAGCGGAACAGATACGCAGTATTTT. Its translation is CATRGDGTSGTDTQYF. The chain recombines TRBV19 with TRBJ2-3, with 11 positions matching TRBD2. Per germline, CDR1 LNHDA and CDR2 SQIVND (reference sequence). Trimming at V came to 10 bases and at J to 3 bases, leaving 12 bases not matched to a gene. CDR3 size: 16 residues. Filled out from reference TRBV19 and TRBJ2-3, the complete variable domain reads DGGITQSPKYLFRKEGQNVTLSCEQNLNHDAMYWYRQDPGQGLRLIYYSQIVNDFQKGDIAEGYSVSREKKESFPLTVTSAQKNPTAFYLCATRGDGTSGTDTQYFGPGTRLTVL.

In nucleotides, the CDR3 is TGTGCCAGCTCAATAGACAGCTCTGGAAACACCATATATTTT. Translated: CASSIDSSGNTIYF. The J gene is TRBJ1-3, the V gene TRBV18; tentative D call: TRBD1 (5 bases). Germline values: CDR1 KGHSH, CDR2 LQKENI. V was cut by 5 bases and J by 0 bases, with 8 bases left in between. The CDR3 runs 14 residues. Combining the CDR3 with reference TRBV18 and TRBJ1-3 gives the whole variable domain NAGVMQNPRHLVRRRGQEARLRCSPMKGHSHVYWYRQLPEEGLKFMVYLQKENIIDESGMPKERFSAEFPKEGPSILRIQQVVRGDSAAYFCASSIDSSGNTIYFGEGSWLTVV.

The CDR3 loop reads CAIGAGFGNEAFF. The CDR3 DNA reads as TGTGCCATCGGCGCAGGGTTCGGTAATGAAGCTTTCTTT. The chain joins TRBV28 to TRBJ1-1; the D gene is possibly TRBD1 (5 bases). Between the trimmed V and J ends, which lost 10 bases and 7 bases, there was a span of 19 bases. Germline V gene data show CDR1 as MDHEN and CDR2 as SYDVKM. There are 13 residues in the CDR3. Based on the CDR3 plus reference TRBV28 and TRBJ1-1, the full variable domain is DVKVTQSSRYLVKRTGEKVFLECVQDMDHENMFWYRQDPGLGLRLIYFSYDVKMKEKGDIPEGYSVSREKKERFSLILESASTNQTSMYLCAIGAGFGNEAFFGQGTRLTVV.

This clone was seen once. CDR3 DNA sequence: TGTGCCTCGTACTCGACAGGGCAAGAGACCCAGTACTTC. Amino acids: CASYSTGQETQYF. The genes are TRBV30 and TRBJ2-5, with 7 bases aligning to TRBD1. Per germline, CDR1 GTSNPN and CDR2 SVGIG (reference sequence). The CDR3 sequence is 13 residues long. The V and J ends lost 7 bases and 2 bases, in that order; junction bases with no gene match: 7.

This chain connects TRBV27 to TRBJ1-4, with D uncertain. This CDR3 has 13 residues. Germline V lookup: CDR1 MNHEY, CDR2 SMNVEV (reference sequence). V was cut by 6 bases and J by 4 bases, with 9 bases left in between. The CDR3 DNA reads TGTGCCAGCAGATCGGGAGATAATGAAAAACTGTTTTTT. Its translation is CASRSGDNEKLFF.

This clone showed up just once. The chain recombines TRBV18 with TRBJ1-2, with D perhaps TRBD1 (6 bases). Germline V gene data show CDR1 as KGHSH and CDR2 as LQKENI. The CDR3 extends over 17 amino acids. V was cut by 3 bases and J by 3 bases, with 20 bases left in between. The CDR3 sequence: CASSPLGGDTRHYGYTF. In nucleotides, the CDR3 is TGTGCCAGCTCACCTCTCGGCGGGGACACAAGACACTATGGCTACACCTTC. The full variable domain, in which reference TRBV18 and TRBJ1-2 provide the parts outside the CDR3, is NAGVMQNPRHLVRRRGQEARLRCSPMKGHSHVYWYRQLPEEGLKFMVYLQKENIIDESGMPKERFSAEFPKEGPSILRIQQVVRGDSAAYFCASSPLGGDTRHYGYTFGSGTRLTVV.